Shown below are 9 T cell receptor beta chains from a single sample sequenced in a study of T cell repertoires in cytomegalovirus infection. TCRdb re-called the reads through MiXCR, storing one row per CDR3 protein. Here the sample spans fewer than 850,000 distinct CDR3 sequences, 25% to 30% being singletons. For these TCRs, the target antigens are not known. The source was cultured CD8+ T cells from PBMCs, collected from culture after CMV antigen stimulation. These TCRs come from a human donor in good health (CMV status not recorded). Some clones in this sample may be carry-over from other donors' samples.

The V and J genes are TRBV5-6 and TRBJ2-4; possibly TRBD1 for D (6 bases). The CDR3 contains 16 residues. V was pared by 0 bases and J by 0 bases, with 10 bases between. In germline, CDR1 is SGHDT, CDR2 YYEEEE. The CDR3 DNA reads as TGTGCCAGCAGCTTGGAGGCAGGGGTAGCCAAAAACATTCAGTACTTC. Protein product: CASSLEAGVAKNIQYF.

This clonotype occurred many times. The chain has TRBV7-2 and TRBJ2-3, with 10 bases aligning to TRBD2. Germline CDR1 reads SGHTA; CDR2 reads FQGNSA. The CDR3 has 15 residues. Trimming removed 8 bases from V and 5 bases from J; junction bases left unmatched: 10. The CDR3 sequence is CASRPSGGAGDTQYF. In nucleotides, the CDR3 is TGTGCCAGCCGACCGAGCGGGGGGGCGGGAGATACGCAGTATTTT.

The CDR3, as DNA: TGCAGCGTTGAAGCAGGGTCCAAGACCGGGGAGCTGTTTTTT. It yields the protein CSVEAGSKTGELFF. The chain is built from TRBV29-1 and TRBJ2-2; a weak D match, TRBD1 (5 bases). CDR3 size: 14 residues. The V gene lost 1 base and the J gene lost 5 bases, with 11 bases spanning the gap. Germline assignment: CDR1 SQVTM and CDR2 ANQGSEA.

This clonotype was counted at least ten times. The V gene is TRBV19, the J gene TRBJ2-1; D is uncertain. Trimming pared 9 bases from V and 3 bases from J, leaving 12 bases between. Germline CDR1 reads LNHDA; CDR2 reads SQIVND (reference sequence). This CDR3 is 13 amino acids long. The CDR3 here is CASSLYSYNEQFF. CDR3 DNA sequence: TGTGCCAGCAGCTTATACAGCTACAATGAGCAGTTCTTC.

This clonotype was detected only a few times. The CDR3 DNA sequence: TGTGCCAGCAGTGGTCTGGGGGGCTACACCTTC. Amino acid sequence: CASSGLGGYTF. The chain couples TRBV27 to TRBJ1-2; D gene unclear. V was trimmed by 5 bases and J by 8 bases, leaving 9 bases between them. This CDR3 comprises 11 residues. Per the germline V gene, CDR1 is MNHEY and CDR2 is SMNVEV (reference sequence).

The rearrangement uses TRBV20-1 and TRBJ1-3; D not certain. The CDR3 is made up of 13 amino acids. CDR1 is DFQATT, CDR2 SNEGSKA, per germline (reference sequence). V lost 5 bases and J 7 bases, leaving 15 bases between the germline ends. The DNA for the CDR3 is TGCAGTGCTGGCCCGGGAAGAGGTAACACCATATATTTT. Translating gives CSAGPGRGNTIYF.

V and J are TRBV19 and TRBJ1-1, with 8 bases aligning to TRBD1. The CDR3 loop spans 18 amino acids. With 3 bases clipped from V and 5 bases from J, the junction kept 17 bases outside the gene matches. Germline CDR1 LNHDA, CDR2 SQIVND (reference sequence). The CDR3 sequence is CASSIIRGRGKKGTEAFF. The CDR3 nucleotides are TGTGCCAGTAGTATCATCAGGGGGCGAGGAAAAAAGGGGACTGAAGCTTTCTTT.

The rearrangement joins TRBV4-1 to TRBJ2-3; D tentatively reads TRBD1 or TRBD2 (5 bases each). V lost 1 base to trimming and J lost 2 bases, with 13 bases between them. Germline V lookup: CDR1 MGHRA, CDR2 YSYEKL. CDR3 length equals 16 residues. The CDR3 is CASSQVTGTFTDTQYF. DNA for the CDR3: TGCGCCAGCAGCCAAGTAACCGGGACCTTCACAGATACGCAGTATTTT.

The chain links TRBV27 to TRBJ2-3; 8 bases match TRBD2. Trimming removed 3 bases from V and 4 bases from J; junction bases left unmatched: 6. CDR1 is MNHEY and CDR2 is SMNVEV in the germline V gene (reference sequence). The CDR3 runs 15 residues. CDR3 sequence reads: CASSFERGWADTQYF. The CDR3 bases are TGTGCCAGCAGTTTCGAGCGGGGGTGGGCAGATACGCAGTATTTT.